Each of the 2 T cell receptor beta chains below was sequenced from the same sample in a study of T cell responses to AZD1222 COVID-19 vaccine. Assay: immunoSEQ multiplex PCR; the TCRdb copy retains only in-frame clones and omits some. The sample lists roughly 110,000 clones; under 90% were seen once. The sequencing used peripheral blood, collected on day 0 of AZD1222 vaccination. Source of these receptors: an adult in good health.

This clone appeared a few times. The chain is built from TRBV6-5 and TRBJ1-2; D perhaps matches TRBD1 (6 bases). This CDR3 has 14 amino acids. Germline V gene sequence: CDR1 MNHEY, CDR2 SVGAGI. V lost 8 bases, J lost 5 bases, and 18 bases lay in between. The DNA of the CDR3 is TGTGCCAGCCCCGGCCCCGGGACACCGTATGGCTACACCTTC. Residues: CASPGPGTPYGYTF.

This clone was counted between two and nine times. CDR3 DNA: TGTGCCAGCAGCAAATTGGGGCAGGCAAACTCTGGAAACACCATATATTTT. As protein: CASSKLGQANSGNTIYF. This chain uses TRBV21-1 with TRBJ1-3; the table's D call, TRBD1, has no DNA check behind it. TRBV21-1 is shown as a pseudogene. This CDR3 is built from 17 residues.